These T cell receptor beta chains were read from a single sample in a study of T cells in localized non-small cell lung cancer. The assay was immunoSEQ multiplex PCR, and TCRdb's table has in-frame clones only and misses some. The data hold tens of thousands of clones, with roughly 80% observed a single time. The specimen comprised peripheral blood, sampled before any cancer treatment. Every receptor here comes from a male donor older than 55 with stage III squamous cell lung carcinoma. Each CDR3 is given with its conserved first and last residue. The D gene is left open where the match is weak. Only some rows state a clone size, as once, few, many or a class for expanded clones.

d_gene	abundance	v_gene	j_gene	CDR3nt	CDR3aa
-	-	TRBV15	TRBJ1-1	TGTGCCACCAGCAGAGATTTTAGCGTCGGGGCTGAAGCTTTCTTT	CATSRDFSVGAEAFF
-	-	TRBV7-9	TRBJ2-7	TGTGCCAGCAGCTTATTCGAGCGGTATGGTCACGAGCAGTACTTC	CASSLFERYGHEQYF
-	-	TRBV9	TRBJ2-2	TGTGCCAGCAGCGTAGCTCCGAAAGCGAACACCGGGGAGCTGTTTTTT	CASSVAPKANTGELFF
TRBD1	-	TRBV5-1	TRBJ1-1	TGCGCCAGCAGCTTACTACGACAGGGTTTGGGCACTGAAGCTTTCTTT	CASSLLRQGLGTEAFF
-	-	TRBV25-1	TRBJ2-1	TGTGCCAGCAGTCGTGACCTCATGCGGGATGAGCAGTTCTTC	CASSRDLMRDEQFF
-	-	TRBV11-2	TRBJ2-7	TGTGCCAGCAGCTTAGACTTAGGGGATTCCTACGAGCAGTACTTC	CASSLDLGDSYEQYF
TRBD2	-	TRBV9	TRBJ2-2	TGTGCCAGCAGCGTAGGGCTAGCGGGAGGGCCTAACACCGGGGAGCTGTTTTTT	CASSVGLAGGPNTGELFF
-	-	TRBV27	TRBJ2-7	TGTGCCAGCAGCCCGAGCACTGTACCACTCTACGAGCAGTACTTC	CASSPSTVPLYEQYF
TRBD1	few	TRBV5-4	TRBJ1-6	TGTGCCAGCAGCTGGGACAGGGGATCTAATTCACCCCTCCACTTT	CASSWDRGSNSPLHF
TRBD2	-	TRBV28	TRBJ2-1	TGTGCCAGCAGCCACGGACTAGCGCCGAATGAGCAGTTCTTC	CASSHGLAPNEQFF
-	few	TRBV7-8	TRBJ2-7	TGTGCCAGCAGCTTAGCCAGGGTCTACTCCTACGAGCAGTACTTC	CASSLARVYSYEQYF
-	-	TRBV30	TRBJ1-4	TGTGCCTTGGGACGGGTTAATGAAAAACTGTTTTTT	CALGRVNEKLFF
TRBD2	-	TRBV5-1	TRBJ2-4	TGCGCCAGCAGCCCAGGGACTAGCGCTAAAAACATTCAGTACTTC	CASSPGTSAKNIQYF
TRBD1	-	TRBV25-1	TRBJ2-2	TGTGCCAGCAGTGACCGGACAGGGGGCTATGACACCGGGGAGCTGTTTTTT	CASSDRTGGYDTGELFF
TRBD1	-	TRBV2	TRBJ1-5	TGTGCCAGCAGCTCTGACAGGGGTAGCAATCAGCCCCAGCATTTT	CASSSDRGSNQPQHF
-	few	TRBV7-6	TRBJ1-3	TGTGCCAGCAGCTTAGGCCCCGGAAACACCATATATTTT	CASSLGPGNTIYF
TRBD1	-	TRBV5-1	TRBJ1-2	TGCGCCAGCAGCCTGCAGGGGGAAGAGGGCTACACCTTC	CASSLQGEEGYTF
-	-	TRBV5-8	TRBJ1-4	TGTGCCAGCAGCGCCCGGACAGAACTAAATGAAAAACTGTTTTTT	CASSARTELNEKLFF
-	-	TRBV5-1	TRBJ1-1	TGCGCCAGCAGCGTACATAACCGGGACGGGAACACTGAAGCTTTCTTT	CASSVHNRDGNTEAFF
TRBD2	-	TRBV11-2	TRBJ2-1	TGTGCCAGCAGCCTTGGGAGGGCCTTCAGCGATGAGCAGTTCTTC	CASSLGRAFSDEQFF
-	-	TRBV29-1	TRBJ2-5	TGCAGCGTCTCCTTAGACAGGAACCAAGAGACCCAGTACTTC	CSVSLDRNQETQYF
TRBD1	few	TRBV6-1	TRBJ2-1	TGTGCCAGCGGCGCGGCCCAGGGGGCCAAGTTCTTC	CASGAAQGAKFF
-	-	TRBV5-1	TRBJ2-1	TGCGCCAGCAGCTTACGGAGGAGCTCCTACAATGAGCAGTTCTTC	CASSLRRSSYNEQFF
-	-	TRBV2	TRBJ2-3	TGTGCCTCTAGCACAGATACGCAGTATTTT	CASSTDTQYF
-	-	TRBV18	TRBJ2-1	TGTGCCAGCTCACCACCGGGGTCGGGGTACAATGAGCAGTTCTTC	CASSPPGSGYNEQFF
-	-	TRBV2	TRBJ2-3	TGTGCCAGCAGAGAAGGCGGGGCAATCACAGATACGCAGTATTTT	CASREGGAITDTQYF